This TCR beta chain was documented in a study of blood T cell repertoires in COVID-19. Background on the study: Sites in the United States, Italy and Spain provided acute and convalescent COVID-19 samples. Sources were T cells, B-cell-depleted T cells, or PBMCs; the material itself was cDNA or gDNA.

V dropped 5 bases and J dropped 1 base, with 11 bases sitting between them. This CDR3 comprises 14 residues. From germline, CDR1 is MNHEY and CDR2 SMNVEV (reference sequence). Authors' data handling: Reference gene primer amplification yielded estimated nucleated cell counts. The assay was immunoSEQ multiplex PCR, and TCRdb's table has in-frame clones only and misses some. V and J calls and clone size are given by that table; D and trimming were obtained from the DNA. The sample shows about 73,000 clones, roughly 79% of them seen only once. V gene TRBV27 combines with J gene TRBJ2-5; D is uncertain. Material: peripheral blood. The receptor was derived from a woman in her 70s with acute or convalescent COVID-19. The CDR3 region has the DNA TGTGCCAGCAGTCCCACTAAAGGCCAAGAGACCCAGTACTTC. Its protein is CASSPTKGQETQYF.